Following are 24 T cell receptor beta chains from one sample sequenced in a study of quantifying T cell responses using KT2 cells. Study-level background: Reverse transcription used primers in the TCR alpha and beta constant regions.

A single-stranded UMI oligo with SP2 sequence was ligated to cDNA 3' ends. First-round PCR used roughly 4 cycles and beta primers RC1.1 and RC1.2 covering TRBC1 and TRBC2. TCRdb reprocessed the UMI-ligation and nested PCR reads with MiXCR, giving one entry per CDR3 protein. The sample lists 40,000 or so distinct CDR3 sequences, over 15% occurring once. Source material: PBMCs spiked with cells of the T cell clone KT2. The receptor source for this set is a human donor.

This clonotype came up a few times. The rearrangement uses TRBV5-6 and TRBJ1-5; D may be TRBD1 (5 bases). CDR1 SGHDT and CDR2 YYEEEE come from the germline V gene. The CDR3 covers 14 residues. V lost 6 bases and J lost 4, with 14 bases in between. The CDR3 loop is CASNVQGGNQPQHF. For the CDR3, the DNA is TGTGCCAGCAACGTGCAGGGAGGGAATCAGCCCCAGCATTTT.

Judged by abundance, this clonotype is medium-sized. Written as DNA, the CDR3 is TGCAGTGCTAGAGATCTGGGACAGAGATACGAGCAGTACTTC. It is translated as CSARDLGQRYEQYF. The gene calls are TRBV20-1 and TRBJ2-7; 7 bases map to TRBD1. Germline lookup yields CDR1 DFQATT and CDR2 SNEGSKA (reference sequence). J gave up 4 bases and V 0 bases, and 6 bases lay outside the gene matches. The CDR3 runs 14 residues.

The rearrangement links TRBV24-1 to TRBJ1-1; D may be TRBD1 (5 bases). Trimming removed 9 bases from V and 4 bases from J, with 14 bases in between. CDR1 KGHDR and CDR2 SFDVKD come from the germline V gene. This CDR3 region has 13 residues. The CDR3 spells CATRGTIGTEAFF. CDR3 nucleotides: TGTGCCACCCGGGGGACCATAGGCACTGAAGCTTTCTTT.

This chain links TRBV20-1 with TRBJ2-7; 7 bases agree with TRBD2. CDR1 is DFQATT, CDR2 SNEGSKA, per germline (reference sequence). CDR3 length: 15 amino acids. The junction had 11 bases not matched to a gene; V was cut back by 0 bases and J by 6 bases. CDR3 sequence (DNA): TGCAGTGCTAGAGATCTGGGGGAGGGCCGTCTCGAGCAGTACTTC. Translated: CSARDLGEGRLEQYF.

The table lists this clonotype with a few counts. The chain recombines TRBV7-3 with TRBJ2-1, with 12 bases identical to TRBD2. The CDR3 sequence is 20 residues long. Losses at the gene ends were 2 bases for V and 7 bases for J; bases not matched to a gene: 18. Germline CDR1 reads SGHTA; CDR2 reads FQGTGA. CDR3 sequence: CASSLYPIPLAGGRWNEQFF. The CDR3 DNA reads as TGTGCCAGCAGCTTATACCCTATACCCCTAGCGGGGGGGCGATGGAATGAGCAGTTCTTC. The whole variable domain, filled in from reference TRBV7-3 and TRBJ2-1, reads GAGVSQTPSNKVTEKGKYVELRCDPISGHTALYWYRQSLGQGPEFLIYFQGTGAADDSGLPNDRFFAVRPEGSVSTLKIQRTERGDSAVYLCASSLYPIPLAGGRWNEQFFGPGTRLTVL.

This clonotype was counted many times. The chain couples TRBV5-8 to TRBJ2-1; D not resolved. V shed 5 bases and J shed 10 bases, with 13 bases lying between them. Germline loops: CDR1 SGHTS, CDR2 YDEGEE. The CDR3 consists of 12 residues. CDR3 protein: CASSPLRSEQFF. CDR3 nucleotide sequence: TGTGCCAGCAGTCCCCTTCGGAGCGAGCAGTTCTTC.

This clonotype was detected only a few times. CDR3 residues: CASSQDLGNEQYF. CDR3 bases: TGTGCCAGCAGCCAAGATTTGGGGAACGAGCAGTACTTC. This rearrangement joins TRBV3-1 to TRBJ2-7; D call uncertain. The CDR3 has 13 amino acids. V dropped 0 bases and J dropped 5 bases, with 8 bases sitting between them. Germline V lookup: CDR1 LGHDT, CDR2 YNNKEL (reference sequence).

The DNA for the CDR3 is TGCGCCAGCTTGGGACTAGCGGGGGGCGAGACCCAGTACTTC. Amino acids: CASLGLAGGETQYF. V and J are TRBV10-2 and TRBJ2-5; 15 nucleotides line up with TRBD2. Germline-derived CDR1 and CDR2 are WSHSY and SAAADI. CDR3 length: 14 amino acids. V lost 8 bases, J lost 5 bases, and 3 bases stayed unmatched.

This clonotype came up a few times. V and J are TRBV6-2 or TRBV6-3 and TRBJ2-1; TRBD2 matches at 9 bases. CDR3 size: 15 residues. Germline V lookup: CDR1 MNHEY, CDR2 SVGEGT. J gave up 9 bases and V 5 bases, and 11 bases lay outside the gene matches. CDR3 in DNA: TGTGCCAGCAGTAAACTAGCGGGCCCTAAGAGTGAGCAGTTCTTC. Encoded protein: CASSKLAGPKSEQFF.

A few counts support this clonotype. The rearrangement uses TRBV27 and TRBJ2-7; TRBD1 is a possible D gene (6 bases). The CDR3 is 14 amino acids. Trimming shortened V by 2 bases and J by 2 bases, and 10 bases separated the two germline ends. Germline CDR1 is MNHEY and CDR2 is SMNVEV (reference sequence). DNA of the CDR3: TGTGCCAGCAGTTTAGCCAGGGGACCCTACGAGCAGTACTTC. Translated, it gives CASSLARGPYEQYF.

This clonotype was seen a handful of times. The genes are TRBV4-3 and TRBJ1-4, with D hard to call. CDR1 is LGHNA, CDR2 YSLEER, per germline. This CDR3 comprises 18 residues. V lost 0 bases and J lost 1, with 15 bases in between. The CDR3 region has the DNA TGCGCCAGCAGCCAAGATCCGGCCAGCCTAAAAACTAATGAAAAACTGTTTTTT. Residues: CASSQDPASLKTNEKLFF.

J is TRBJ2-1 and V is TRBV20-1; no reliable D call. The ends were cut back, 1 base at V and 7 bases at J, with 8 bases in the middle. CDR3 length: 12 amino acids. The germline CDR1 and CDR2 sequences are DFQATT and SNEGSKA (reference sequence). This CDR3 reads CSARGAVNEQFF. CDR3 coding DNA: TGCAGTGCTAGAGGGGCCGTAAATGAGCAGTTCTTC.

This clonotype showed up just a few times. The chain combines TRBV20-1 with TRBJ2-7, with 7 bases lining up with TRBD1. Unmatched junction bases numbered 7, after V lost 5 bases and J lost 3 bases. From germline, CDR1 is DFQATT and CDR2 SNEGSKA (reference sequence). The CDR3 sequence is 13 residues long. This CDR3 reads CSAGGTENYEQYF. For the CDR3, the DNA is TGCAGTGCTGGTGGGACAGAAAACTACGAGCAGTACTTC.

This clonotype was counted between two and nine times. J is TRBJ2-3 and V is TRBV9; D unclear. This CDR3 contains 14 residues. The V gene lost 0 bases and the J gene lost 2 bases, with 7 bases spanning the gap. CDR1 and CDR2 from the germline V gene are SGDLS and YYNGEE. CDR3 nucleotides: TGTGCCAGCAGCGTAGGGGCGTCCACAGATACGCAGTATTTT. As protein: CASSVGASTDTQYF.

This clonotype was counted a few times. The chain joins TRBV6-6 to TRBJ1-4; maybe TRBD1 (5 bases). V gave up 2 bases and J gave up 3 bases, with 13 bases separating them. CDR1 is MNHNY, CDR2 SVGAGI, per germline (reference sequence). The CDR3 has 16 amino acids. The CDR3 is CASSYGPTEPNEKLFF. The CDR3, as DNA: TGTGCCAGCAGTTACGGACCGACAGAGCCTAATGAAAAACTGTTTTTT.

This clonotype was detected only a few times. The chain uses TRBV5-1 and TRBJ2-5, with 8 bases aligning to TRBD2. With V trimmed by 3 bases and J by 0 bases, 7 bases remained unmatched. The CDR3 consists of 16 residues. Per the germline V gene, CDR1 is SGHRS and CDR2 is YFSETQ. CDR3 nucleotide sequence: TGCGCCAGCAGCTCTACTAGCGGCCAGTACCAAGAGACCCAGTACTTC. Its translation is CASSSTSGQYQETQYF.

In this sample, this clonotype turned up many times. This chain links TRBV29-1 with TRBJ1-1; a weak D match, TRBD1 (5 bases). There are 13 residues in the CDR3. The V end was cut by 0 bases, the J end by 10 bases, with 15 bases between. Germline CDR1 reads SQVTM; CDR2 reads ANQGSEA. In DNA, the CDR3 is TGCAGCGTTGAAGATCTCCGGAGGGGCGGAGCTTTCTTT. Its translation is CSVEDLRRGGAFF.

V and J are TRBV19 and TRBJ2-4; 8 nucleotides line up with TRBD1. Germline V gene sequence: CDR1 LNHDA, CDR2 SQIVND (reference sequence). After removal of 3 bases from V and 9 bases from J, the junction contained 10 bases not matched to a gene. This CDR3 contains 15 residues. The CDR3 DNA reads as TGTGCCAGTAGTATCCCCGGACAGGGATTCGCCATTCAGTACTTC. It encodes CASSIPGQGFAIQYF.

The chain combines TRBV12-3 or TRBV12-4 with TRBJ1-1; D gene unclear. The CDR3 loop spans 13 amino acids. The germline V and J ends were trimmed by 2 bases and 10 bases, with 14 bases remaining between them. CDR3 residues: CASSLLEKWGAFF. In nucleotides, the CDR3 is TGTGCCAGCAGTTTATTGGAGAAATGGGGAGCTTTCTTT.

This clonotype appeared a few times. The chain employs TRBV5-1 and TRBJ1-2, with TRBD1 matching 10 bases. V trimming: 2 bases; J trimming: 5 bases; junction bases outside the gene matches: 6. CDR1 SGHRS and CDR2 YFSETQ come from the germline V gene. The CDR3 spans 15 residues. CDR3 region: CASSFPGQGQYGYTF. Written as DNA, the CDR3 is TGCGCCAGCAGCTTTCCGGGACAGGGGCAATATGGCTACACCTTC.

In this sample, this clonotype turned up a few times. The gene calls are TRBV11-2 and TRBJ1-4; possible D gene TRBD1, 5 bases. Germline values: CDR1 SGHAT, CDR2 FQNNGV. The CDR3 loop spans 15 amino acids. V was pared by 4 bases and J by 7 bases, with 16 bases between. DNA of the CDR3: TGTGCCAGCAGCTCCCTCGGGGCAAGCGGTGAAAAACTGTTTTTT. Its protein product is CASSSLGASGEKLFF.

In its sample, this clonotype was seen a few times. The V and J genes are TRBV14 and TRBJ2-1; 8 bases agree with TRBD2. The ends lost 0 bases at V and 8 bases at J; junction bases unmatched: 9. The CDR3 runs to 16 residues. Germline V CDR1 and CDR2: SGHDN, FVKESK. The CDR3 is CASSQEVGTSFYEQFF. CDR3 coding DNA: TGTGCCAGCAGCCAAGAAGTGGGGACTAGTTTCTATGAGCAGTTCTTC.

This clonotype occurred many times. The chain links TRBV10-1 to TRBJ2-1, with TRBD2 identical over 13 bases. CDR1 and CDR2 from the germline V gene are WNHNN and SYGVQD (reference sequence). The junction had 3 bases not matched to a gene; V was cut back by 6 bases and J by 4 bases. The CDR3 totals 15 residues. The CDR3 DNA is TGCGCCAGCAGAGGGACTAGCGGGAAGTACAATGAGCAGTTCTTC. This gives the protein CASRGTSGKYNEQFF.

There are a few counts of this clonotype. This chain links TRBV11-2 with TRBJ2-1; a weak D match, TRBD1 (6 bases). Germline CDR1 is SGHAT and CDR2 is FQNNGV. Between the trimmed V and J ends, which lost 5 bases and 6 bases, there was a span of 14 bases. The CDR3 spans 14 residues. This CDR3 is CASSPLRGGNEQFF. Here the CDR3 DNA reads TGTGCCAGCAGCCCCCTTCGAGGGGGCAATGAGCAGTTCTTC.